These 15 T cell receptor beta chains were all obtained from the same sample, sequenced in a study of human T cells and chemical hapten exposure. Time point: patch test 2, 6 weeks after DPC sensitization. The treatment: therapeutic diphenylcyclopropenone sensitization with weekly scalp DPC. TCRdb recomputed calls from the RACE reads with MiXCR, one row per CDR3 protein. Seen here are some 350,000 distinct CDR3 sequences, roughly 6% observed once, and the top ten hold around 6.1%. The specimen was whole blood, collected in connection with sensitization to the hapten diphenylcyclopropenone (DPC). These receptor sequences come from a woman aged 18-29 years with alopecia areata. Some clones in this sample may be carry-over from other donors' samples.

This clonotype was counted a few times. In nucleotides, the CDR3 is TGCAGTGCTGGACCCGGGACGGGAAATGAGCAGTTCTTC. Amino acids: CSAGPGTGNEQFF. The chain combines TRBV20-1 with TRBJ2-1; either TRBD1 or TRBD2 may supply D (5 bases each). Trimming left V 5 bases short and J 7 bases short, with 15 bases between. The length of the CDR3 is 13 residues. Germline V gene data show CDR1 as DFQATT and CDR2 as SNEGSKA (reference sequence).

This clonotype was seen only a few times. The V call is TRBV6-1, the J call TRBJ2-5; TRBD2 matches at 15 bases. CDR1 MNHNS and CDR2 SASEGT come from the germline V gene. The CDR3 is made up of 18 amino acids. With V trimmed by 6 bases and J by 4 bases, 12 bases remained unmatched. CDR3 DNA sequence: TGTGCCAGCAGCCGGACTAGCGGGGGGGCACCTATGGGAGAGACCCAGTACTTC. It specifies CASSRTSGGAPMGETQYF.

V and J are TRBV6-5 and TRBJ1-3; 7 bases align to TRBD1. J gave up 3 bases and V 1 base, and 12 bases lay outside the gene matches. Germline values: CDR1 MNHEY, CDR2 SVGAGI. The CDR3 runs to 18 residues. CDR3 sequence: CASSYWTPRQGGGNTIYF. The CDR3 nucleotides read TGTGCCAGCAGTTACTGGACCCCCCGTCAGGGGGGTGGAAACACCATATATTTT.

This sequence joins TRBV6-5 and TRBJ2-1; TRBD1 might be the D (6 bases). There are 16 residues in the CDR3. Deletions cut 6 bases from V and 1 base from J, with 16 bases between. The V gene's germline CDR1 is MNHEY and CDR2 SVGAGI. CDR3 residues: CASRKTGIFSYNEQFF. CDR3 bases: TGTGCCAGCAGGAAAACAGGGATTTTTTCCTACAATGAGCAGTTCTTC.

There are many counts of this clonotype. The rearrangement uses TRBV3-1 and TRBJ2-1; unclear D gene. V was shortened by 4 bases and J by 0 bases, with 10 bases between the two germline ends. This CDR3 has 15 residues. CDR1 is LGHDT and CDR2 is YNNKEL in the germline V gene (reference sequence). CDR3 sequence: CASSPTVNSYNEQFF. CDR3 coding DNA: TGTGCCAGCAGCCCCACGGTCAACTCCTACAATGAGCAGTTCTTC.

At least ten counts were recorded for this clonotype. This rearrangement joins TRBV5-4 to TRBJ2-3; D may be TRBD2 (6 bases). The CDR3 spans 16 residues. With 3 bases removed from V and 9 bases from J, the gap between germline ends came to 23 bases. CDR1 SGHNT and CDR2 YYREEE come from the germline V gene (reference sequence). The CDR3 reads CASSSSTGLPQETQYF. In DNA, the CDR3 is TGTGCCAGCAGCTCCAGTACGGGACTCCCACAGGAGACGCAGTATTTT.

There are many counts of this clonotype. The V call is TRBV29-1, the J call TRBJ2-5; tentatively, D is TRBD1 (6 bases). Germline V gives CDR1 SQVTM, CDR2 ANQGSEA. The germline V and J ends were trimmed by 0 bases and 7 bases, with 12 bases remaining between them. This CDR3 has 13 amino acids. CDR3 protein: CSVEDPPQGTQYF. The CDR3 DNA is TGCAGCGTTGAAGATCCGCCACAGGGGACCCAGTACTTC.

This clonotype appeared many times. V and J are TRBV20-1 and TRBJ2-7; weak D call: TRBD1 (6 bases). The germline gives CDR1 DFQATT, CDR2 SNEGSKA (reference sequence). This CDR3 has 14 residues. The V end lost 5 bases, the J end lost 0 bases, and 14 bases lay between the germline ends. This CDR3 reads CSALGDNNSYEQYF. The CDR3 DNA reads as TGCAGTGCTCTAGGGGACAACAACTCCTACGAGCAGTACTTC.

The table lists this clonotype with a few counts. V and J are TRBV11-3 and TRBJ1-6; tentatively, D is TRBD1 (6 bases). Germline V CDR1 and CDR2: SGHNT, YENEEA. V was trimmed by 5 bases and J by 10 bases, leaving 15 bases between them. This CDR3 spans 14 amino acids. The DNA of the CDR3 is TGTGCCAGCAGCACCGGACAGCTTGGCTCACCCCTCCACTTT. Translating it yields CASSTGQLGSPLHF.

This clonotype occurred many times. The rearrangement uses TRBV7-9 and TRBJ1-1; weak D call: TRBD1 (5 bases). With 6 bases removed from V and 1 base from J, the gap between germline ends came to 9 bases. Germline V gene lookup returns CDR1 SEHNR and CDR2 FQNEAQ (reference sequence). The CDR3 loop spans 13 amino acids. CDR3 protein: CASSDQGNTEAFF. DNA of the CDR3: TGTGCCAGCAGTGATCAGGGGAACACTGAAGCTTTCTTT.

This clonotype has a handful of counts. CDR3 loop: CASSAPTQGVPEAFF. CDR3 coding DNA: TGTGCCAGCAGTGCGCCGACTCAGGGGGTACCTGAAGCTTTCTTT. The chain carries TRBV27 and TRBJ1-1; TRBD1 aligns across 7 bases. Germline lookup yields CDR1 MNHEY and CDR2 SMNVEV (reference sequence). Trimming at V came to 5 bases and at J to 6 bases, leaving 12 bases not matched to a gene. This CDR3 has 15 amino acids.

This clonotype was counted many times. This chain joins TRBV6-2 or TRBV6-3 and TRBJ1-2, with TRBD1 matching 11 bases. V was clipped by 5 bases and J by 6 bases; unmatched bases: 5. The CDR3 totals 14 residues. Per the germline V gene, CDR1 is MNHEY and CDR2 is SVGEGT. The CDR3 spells CASSGQGALDGYTF. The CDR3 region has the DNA TGTGCCAGCAGTGGACAGGGGGCGTTGGATGGCTACACCTTC.

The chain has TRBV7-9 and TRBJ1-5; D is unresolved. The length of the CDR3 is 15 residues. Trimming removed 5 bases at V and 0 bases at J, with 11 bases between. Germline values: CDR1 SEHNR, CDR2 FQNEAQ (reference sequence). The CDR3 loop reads CASSPAGYSNQPQHF. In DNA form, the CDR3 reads TGTGCCAGCAGCCCCGCAGGTTATAGCAATCAGCCCCAGCATTTT.

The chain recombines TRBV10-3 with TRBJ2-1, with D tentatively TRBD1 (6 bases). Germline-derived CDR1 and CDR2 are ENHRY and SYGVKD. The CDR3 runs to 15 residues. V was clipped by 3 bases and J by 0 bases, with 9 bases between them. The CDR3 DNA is TGTGCCATCAGTGATGGACAGCTCTCCTACAATGAGCAGTTCTTC. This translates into CAISDGQLSYNEQFF.

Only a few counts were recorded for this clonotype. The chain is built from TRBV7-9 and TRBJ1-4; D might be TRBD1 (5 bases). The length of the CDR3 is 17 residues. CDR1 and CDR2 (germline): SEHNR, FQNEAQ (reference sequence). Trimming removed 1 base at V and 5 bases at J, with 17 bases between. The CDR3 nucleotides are TGTGCCAGCAGCTTAGGAGCTGGGGGTACGGACAATGAAAAACTGTTTTTT. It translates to CASSLGAGGTDNEKLFF.